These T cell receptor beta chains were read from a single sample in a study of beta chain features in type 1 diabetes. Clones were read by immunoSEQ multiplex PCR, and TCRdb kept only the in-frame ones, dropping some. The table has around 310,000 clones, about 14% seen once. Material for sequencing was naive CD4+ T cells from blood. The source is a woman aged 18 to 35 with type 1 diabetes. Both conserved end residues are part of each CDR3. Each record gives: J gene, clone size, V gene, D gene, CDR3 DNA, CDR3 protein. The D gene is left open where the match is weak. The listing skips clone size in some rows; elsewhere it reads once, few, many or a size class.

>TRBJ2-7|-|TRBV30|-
TGTGCCTGGAGTCTAGGACTACTCTACGAGCAGTACTTC
CAWSLGLLYEQYF
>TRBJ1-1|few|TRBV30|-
TGTGCCTGGAGGGCAGGAAAGTTGACTGAAGCTTTCTTT
CAWRAGKLTEAFF
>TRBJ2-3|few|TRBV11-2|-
TGTGCCAGCAGCCAAAGAGGGAGTAGCACAGATACGCAGTATTTT
CASSQRGSSTDTQYF
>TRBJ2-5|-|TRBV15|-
TGTGCCACCAGCAGAGACCGGCAGGGGGAGACCCAGTACTTC
CATSRDRQGETQYF
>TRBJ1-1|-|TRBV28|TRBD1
TGTGCCAGCACACGGGGACAGCCAAACACTGAAGCTTTCTTT
CASTRGQPNTEAFF
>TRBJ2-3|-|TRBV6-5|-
TGTGCCAGCAGTTACTCATTGGCCTTGCCAGATACGCAGTATTTT
CASSYSLALPDTQYF
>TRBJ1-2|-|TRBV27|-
TGTGCCAGCAGAACTAAAACAACCAGGGTTGATGGCTACACCTTC
CASRTKTTRVDGYTF
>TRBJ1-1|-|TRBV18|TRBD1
TGTGCCAGCTCACCTGGACAGGTGAACACTGAAGCTTTCTTT
CASSPGQVNTEAFF
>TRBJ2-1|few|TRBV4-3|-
TGCGCCAGCAGCCAAGAAAAATCGGGGGGCCGAGAGCAGTTCTTC
CASSQEKSGGREQFF
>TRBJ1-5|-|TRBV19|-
TGTGCCAGTACCCTGGGAGGGGATCAGCCCCAGCATTTT
CASTLGGDQPQHF
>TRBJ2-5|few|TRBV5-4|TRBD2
TGTGCCAGCAGCTTGGCCAGCGGGAGAGAGACCCAGTACTTC
CASSLASGRETQYF
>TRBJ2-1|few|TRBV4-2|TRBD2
TGTGCCAGCGGCGAGCGTCGGGAGGGGAGTGAGCAGTTCTTC
CASGERREGSEQFF
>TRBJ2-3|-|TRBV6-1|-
TGTGCCAGCCGCGCCTGGGATGCAGGGGCAGATACGCAGTATTTT
CASRAWDAGADTQYF
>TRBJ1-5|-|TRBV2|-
TGTGCCAGCAGTGGGCAGGGCGGATCTCAGCCCCAGCATTTT
CASSGQGGSQPQHF
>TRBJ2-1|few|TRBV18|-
TGTGCCAGCTCACCACCTGCAGGGGAGCAGAATGAGCAGTTCTTC
CASSPPAGEQNEQFF
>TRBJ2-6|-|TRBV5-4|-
TGTGCCAGCACCCCTGATCCACTCGGGGCCAACGTCCTGACTTTC
CASTPDPLGANVLTF
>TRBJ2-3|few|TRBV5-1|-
TGCGCCAGCAGCTTGGTCCTAGCGATGAGCACAGATACGCAGTATTTT
CASSLVLAMSTDTQYF
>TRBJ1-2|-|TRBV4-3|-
TGCGCCAGCAGCCAAACCGGGGGGGAAGCTAACTATGGCTACACCTTC
CASSQTGGEANYGYTF
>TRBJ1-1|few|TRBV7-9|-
TGTGCCAGCAGCTTAGCGGTAGCCTATGAAGCTTTCTTT
CASSLAVAYEAFF
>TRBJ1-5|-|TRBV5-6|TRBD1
TGTGCCAGCAGTTTACAGGGGGCTCCGAATCAGCCCCAGCATTTT
CASSLQGAPNQPQHF
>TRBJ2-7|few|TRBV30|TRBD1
TGTGCCTGGAGGGGGGGACAGGGGCTTCCCTACGAGCAGTACTTC
CAWRGGQGLPYEQYF
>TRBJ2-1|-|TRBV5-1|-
TGCGCCAGCAGCCGGGAAAATGAGCAGTTCTTC
CASSRENEQFF
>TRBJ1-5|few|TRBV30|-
TGTGCCTGGAGTTTGGACAGAACGAGTGGCGGCAATCAGCCCCAGCATTTT
CAWSLDRTSGGNQPQHF
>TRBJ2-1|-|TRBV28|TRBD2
TGTGCCAGCAGTCCGGGGGGGTCCTACAATGAGCAGTTCTTC
CASSPGGSYNEQFF
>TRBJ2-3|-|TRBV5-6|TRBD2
TGTGCCAGCAGCTGGACTAGTTTGGCAGATACGCAGTATTTT
CASSWTSLADTQYF
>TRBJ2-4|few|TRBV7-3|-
TGTGCCAGCTCCCTCCAGGGTGATCGGGACATTCAGTACTTC
CASSLQGDRDIQYF
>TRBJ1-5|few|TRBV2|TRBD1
TGTGCCAGCAGCTCCGGGACAGGGCGTCAGCCCCAGCATTTT
CASSSGTGRQPQHF
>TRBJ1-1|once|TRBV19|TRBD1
TGTGCCAGTAGTATCCGAGGGGGGACAGGGAACACTGAAGCTTTCTTT
CASSIRGGTGNTEAFF
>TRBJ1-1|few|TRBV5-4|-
TGTGCCAGCGGTTTCCAAGCCGAAGCTTTCTTT
CASGFQAEAFF
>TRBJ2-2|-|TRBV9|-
TGTGCCAGCAGCGCGAGGGGCCCGGAGGGGACCGGGAAGCTGTTTTTT
CASSARGPEGTGKLFF
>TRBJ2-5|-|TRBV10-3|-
TGTGCCATCAGACGCGAGTCAGGGGAGACCCAGTACTTC
CAIRRESGETQYF
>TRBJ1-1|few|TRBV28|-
TGTGCCAGCAGTTCCCAGGGAGGGAAAGGGACTGAAGCTTTCTTT
CASSSQGGKGTEAFF
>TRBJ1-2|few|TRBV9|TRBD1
TGTGCCAGCAGCGTAGACCCAGGGGGGCCTAACTATGGCTACACCTTC
CASSVDPGGPNYGYTF
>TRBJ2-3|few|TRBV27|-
TGTGCCAGTAGAAGCACAGATACGCAGTATTTT
CASRSTDTQYF
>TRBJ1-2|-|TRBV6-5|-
TGTGCCAGCAATTCGCTTGTTTTAGGAGGCGGCTACACCTTC
CASNSLVLGGGYTF
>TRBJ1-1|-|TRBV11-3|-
TGTGCCAGCAGCTTATACCAGGGGAACACTGAAGCTTTCTTT
CASSLYQGNTEAFF
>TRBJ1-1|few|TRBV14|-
TGTGCCAGCAGCCAACAGGGCTCAGCTTTCTTT
CASSQQGSAFF
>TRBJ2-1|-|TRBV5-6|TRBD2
TGTGCCAGCAGCTTGAGCGGGAGGTACAATGAGCAGTTCTTC
CASSLSGRYNEQFF
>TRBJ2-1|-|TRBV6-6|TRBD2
TGTGCCAGCAGCCCACTAGCGCCTAGCTCCTACAATGAGCAGTTCTTC
CASSPLAPSSYNEQFF
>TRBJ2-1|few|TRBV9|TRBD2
TGTGCCAGCAGCGTCACGGGAGGCCTCTTCAATGAGCAGTTCTTC
CASSVTGGLFNEQFF
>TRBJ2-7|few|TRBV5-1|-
TGCGCCAGCAGCTTAACGGGGTCCGCCTACGAGCAGTACTTC
CASSLTGSAYEQYF
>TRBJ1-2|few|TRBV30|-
TGTGCCTGGGATTCGGGGGGCGGTGGCTACACCTTC
CAWDSGGGGYTF
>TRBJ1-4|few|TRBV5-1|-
TGCGCCAGCAGCATCGGTTCCGTAAATGAAAAACTGTTTTTT
CASSIGSVNEKLFF
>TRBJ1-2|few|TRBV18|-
TGTGCCAGCTCACCATCGGCGGTCACCGACTATGGCTACACCTTC
CASSPSAVTDYGYTF
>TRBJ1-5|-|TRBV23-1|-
TGCGCCAGCAGTTCGGCGGGGGATCAGCCCCAGCATTTT
CASSSAGDQPQHF
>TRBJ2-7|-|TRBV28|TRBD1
TGTGCCAGCAGTTTATCTCCGGGGACAGGGTCCTTCGAGCAGTACTTC
CASSLSPGTGSFEQYF
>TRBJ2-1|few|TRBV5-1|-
TGCGCCAGCAGCGGCGGGGACAGACATTACAATGAGCAGTTCTTC
CASSGGDRHYNEQFF
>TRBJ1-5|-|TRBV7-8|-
TGTGCCAGCAGCTTCCTTGGACAGCCCTCGGAGGCCCAGCATTTT
CASSFLGQPSEAQHF
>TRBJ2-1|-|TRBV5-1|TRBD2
TGCGCCAGCAGCTCGCTAGCGGGGACCTACAATGAGCAGTTCTTC
CASSSLAGTYNEQFF
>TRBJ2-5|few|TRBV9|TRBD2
TGTGCCAGCAGCGTAGGGGGACTAGCGGGAGTACAAGAGACCCAGTACTTC
CASSVGGLAGVQETQYF
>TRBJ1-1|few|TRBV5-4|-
TGTGCCAGCAGCCTTAATTCCGGACAGAACACTGAAGCTTTCTTT
CASSLNSGQNTEAFF
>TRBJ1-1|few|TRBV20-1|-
TGCAGTGCTAGGGGAGTCGGAGCTTTCTTT
CSARGVGAFF
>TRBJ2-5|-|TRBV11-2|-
TGTGCCAGCAGCTTAATGTCCGGGGGAGAGACCCAGTACTTC
CASSLMSGGETQYF
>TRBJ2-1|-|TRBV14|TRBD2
TGTGCCAGCAGCCATCCAGGGACTAGCGGGAGAAATGAGCAGTTCTTC
CASSHPGTSGRNEQFF
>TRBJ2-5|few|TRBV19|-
TGTGCCAGTAGTCCTGTGAGGGACCAAGAGACCCAGTACTTC
CASSPVRDQETQYF
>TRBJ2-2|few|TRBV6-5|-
TGTGCCAGCAGGTTAGCGGAGATCCGGACCGGGGAGCTGTTTTTT
CASRLAEIRTGELFF
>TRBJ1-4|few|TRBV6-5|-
TGTGCCAGCAGTTACTCATCATGGCAGGGATATGAAAAACTGTTTTTT
CASSYSSWQGYEKLFF
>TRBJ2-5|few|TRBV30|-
TGTGCCTGGTATTCAGGGGGGCCCGGGGCCCAGTACTTC
CAWYSGGPGAQYF
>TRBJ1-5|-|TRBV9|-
TGTGCCAGCAGCGTAGACTGGAATCAGCCCCAGCATTTT
CASSVDWNQPQHF
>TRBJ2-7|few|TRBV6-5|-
TGTGCCAGCAGTTACTCTCTGACAGGTTACTCCTACGAGCAGTACTTC
CASSYSLTGYSYEQYF